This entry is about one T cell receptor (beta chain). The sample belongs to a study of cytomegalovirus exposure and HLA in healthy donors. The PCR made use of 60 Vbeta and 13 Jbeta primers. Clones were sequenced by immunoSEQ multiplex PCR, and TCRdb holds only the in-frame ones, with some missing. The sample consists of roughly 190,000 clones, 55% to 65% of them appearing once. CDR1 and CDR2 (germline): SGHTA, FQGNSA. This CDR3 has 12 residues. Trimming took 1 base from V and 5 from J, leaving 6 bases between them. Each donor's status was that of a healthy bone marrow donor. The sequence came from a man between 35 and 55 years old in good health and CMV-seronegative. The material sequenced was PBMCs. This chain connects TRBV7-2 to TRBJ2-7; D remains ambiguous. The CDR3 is CASSLDGDEQYF. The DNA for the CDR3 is TGTGCCAGCAGCTTAGACGGAGACGAGCAGTACTTC.